These T cell receptor beta chains were read from a single sample in a study of blood T cell repertoires in COVID-19. Sequenced by immunoSEQ multiplex PCR; TCRdb stores in-frame clones only, minus some. The repertoire includes 90,000 to 150,000 clones, about four fifths of them detected once, and roughly 4.3% sits in the top ten. Specimen: peripheral blood. Receptors originate from a woman aged 80 or older with acute or convalescent COVID-19. The CDR3 runs from the conserved cysteine through the conserved F or W.

J gene,V gene,CDR3 protein
TRBJ1-1,TRBV27,CASSTFGTGLGTEAFF
TRBJ1-2,TRBV6-5,CASNGGEHGYTF
TRBJ1-1,TRBV7-9,CASSFSSGTEAFF
TRBJ2-2,TRBV6-5,CATLTGGYRTGELFF
TRBJ2-7,TRBV12-3/TRBV12-4,CASRRGRGHEQYF
TRBJ1-6,TRBV5-5,CASSPRAENYNSPLHF
TRBJ1-1,TRBV4-1,CASSLGQFGTEAFF
TRBJ1-1,TRBV4-1,CASSQGAGAYTEAFF
TRBJ2-7,TRBV7-2,CASSFLAGSYEQYF
TRBJ1-4,TRBV19,CASGQGQTYNEKLFF
TRBJ2-3,TRBV7-8,CASSASSGFEISTDTQYF
TRBJ1-2,TRBV7-9,CASSLNPGVNYGYTF
TRBJ2-1,TRBV28,CASILTSGYNEQFF
TRBJ1-1,TRBV27,CASSTGGYTEAFF
TRBJ1-3,TRBV7-2,CASSLGGGAGGNTIYF
TRBJ1-1,TRBV5-4,CASSSGQGDTEAFF
TRBJ1-2,TRBV12-3/TRBV12-4,CASGLQGAGGYTF
TRBJ2-5,TRBV6-5,CASREINRVPQYF
TRBJ1-1,TRBV27,CASSLFLGGPNTEAFF
TRBJ2-5,TRBV11-3,CASSLESLSTQYF
TRBJ1-5,TRBV24-1,CATSGESGMAQHF
TRBJ1-5,TRBV6-5,CASSRQGGNQPQHF
TRBJ1-3,TRBV19,CASSRQADAGNTIYF
TRBJ2-3,TRBV7-9,CASSPGAQAGRLSTDTQYF
TRBJ2-3,TRBV5-1,CASSLGAGRVATDTQYF
TRBJ1-1,TRBV5-5,CASSRDRRTEAFF
TRBJ2-2,TRBV24-1,CATSDPGLTNTGELFF
TRBJ2-1,TRBV5-1,CASSFLQGGGSYNEQFF
TRBJ1-1,TRBV19,CASSTTVNTEAFF
TRBJ1-6,TRBV19,CASTPSRAVGSGLNSPLHF
TRBJ1-1,TRBV19,CASSMALLTGNTEAFF
TRBJ1-1,TRBV10-3,CAIRRGAAGTEAFF
TRBJ1-2,TRBV18,CASSDGTGGSVGRGYTF
TRBJ2-1,TRBV9,CASSGPPGTGYNEQFF
TRBJ1-5,TRBV20-1,CSASVGGYSNQPQHF
TRBJ1-1,TRBV11-3,CASSSDKNTEAFF
TRBJ1-1,TRBV5-5,CASSFRSLGTEAFF
TRBJ1-6,TRBV4-3,CASSQDRGFRYSPLHF
TRBJ2-4,TRBV18,CASSDVGGQNIQYF